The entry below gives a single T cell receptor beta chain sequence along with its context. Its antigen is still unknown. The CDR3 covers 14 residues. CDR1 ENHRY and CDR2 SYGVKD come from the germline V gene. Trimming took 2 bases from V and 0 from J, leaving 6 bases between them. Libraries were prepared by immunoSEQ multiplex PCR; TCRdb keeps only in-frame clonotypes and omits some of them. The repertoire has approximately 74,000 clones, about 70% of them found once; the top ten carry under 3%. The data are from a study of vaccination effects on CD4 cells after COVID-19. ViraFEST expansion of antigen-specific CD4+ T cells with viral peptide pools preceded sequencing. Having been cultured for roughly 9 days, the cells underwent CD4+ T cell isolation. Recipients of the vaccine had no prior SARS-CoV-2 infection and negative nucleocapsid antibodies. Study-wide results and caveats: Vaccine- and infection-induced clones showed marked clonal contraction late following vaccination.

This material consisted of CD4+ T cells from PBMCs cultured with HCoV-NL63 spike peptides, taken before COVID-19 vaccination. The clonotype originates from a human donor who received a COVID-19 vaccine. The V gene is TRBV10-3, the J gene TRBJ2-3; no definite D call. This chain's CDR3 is CAISESTSTDTQYF. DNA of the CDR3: TGTGCCATCAGTGAGAGCACCAGCACAGATACGCAGTATTTT.